Presented here are 23 T cell receptor beta chains from one specimen sequenced in a study of T cells in tumors after PD-1 blockade. TCRdb's table, derived via immunoSEQ multiplex PCR, lists solely in-frame clones and lacks some. The data show 45,000 to 50,000 clones, around four fifths seen once. The material was PBMCs, obtained before anti-PD-1 therapy. These receptors were obtained from a human donor with advanced basal cell or squamous cell carcinoma (not recorded which).

The chain joins TRBV7-3 to TRBJ2-3; 10 bases match TRBD2. This CDR3 has 16 residues. Germline CDR1 and CDR2: SGHTA and FQGTGA. V was clipped by 5 bases and J by 1 base; unmatched bases: 6. CDR3 nucleotides: TGTGCCAGCAGCCCACTAGCGGGGAGAGGCACAGATACGCAGTATTTT. This codes for CASSPLAGRGTDTQYF.

This clone showed up just once. This sequence joins TRBV2 and TRBJ1-1; possibly TRBD1 for D (5 bases). CDR1 SNHLY and CDR2 FYNNEI come from the germline V gene. This CDR3 spans 13 amino acids. V was shortened by 3 bases and J by 2 bases, with 7 bases between the two germline ends. In DNA, the CDR3 is TGTGCCAGCAGTGACAGGGCTAACACTGAAGCTTTCTTT. Amino acid sequence: CASSDRANTEAFF.

The chain is built from TRBV24-1 and TRBJ2-1, with 9 bases identical to TRBD1. CDR1 and CDR2 from the germline V gene are KGHDR and SFDVKD. Germline trimming cut 2 bases from V and 5 bases from J; bases unmatched to any gene: 6. The length of the CDR3 is 16 residues. Here the CDR3 reads CATSDSGQGRNNEQFF. CDR3 bases: TGTGCCACCAGTGATTCTGGACAGGGGAGGAACAATGAGCAGTTCTTC.

This chain connects TRBV7-9 to TRBJ1-1; D uncertain. The CDR3 is 12 amino acids. Deletions cut 1 base from V and 7 bases from J, with 7 bases between. Germline assignment: CDR1 SEHNR and CDR2 FQNEAQ (reference sequence). CDR3 DNA: TGTGCCAGCAGCTTAGGGAATAATGAAGCTTTCTTT. It codes for CASSLGNNEAFF.

CDR3 in amino acids: CASPPIGQGAILSSYNEQFF. The CDR3 region has the DNA TGTGCCAGCCCCCCTATAGGGCAGGGGGCTATTCTAAGCTCCTACAATGAGCAGTTCTTC. The chain combines TRBV2 with TRBJ2-1; 8 nucleotides agree with TRBD1. This CDR3 has 20 residues. J gave up 0 bases and V 8 bases, and 21 bases lay outside the gene matches. CDR1 and CDR2 from the germline V gene are SNHLY and FYNNEI.

In this sample, this clone turned up a few times. The chain is built from TRBV2 and TRBJ2-4; D is unresolved. The V and J ends lost 6 bases and 2 bases respectively, with 17 bases between them. Germline V CDR1 and CDR2: SNHLY, FYNNEI. The CDR3 is made up of 16 amino acids. CDR3 nucleotides: TGTGCCAGCAGATTCCCGGACCAGGCGACCAAAAACATTCAGTACTTC. This encodes CASRFPDQATKNIQYF.

J is TRBJ2-2 and V is TRBV7-9, with 8 bases lining up with TRBD1. The ends lost 3 bases at V and 6 bases at J; junction bases unmatched: 6. Per germline, CDR1 SEHNR and CDR2 FQNEAQ (reference sequence). The CDR3 spans 15 residues. The CDR3: CASSLGQVSAGELFF. The DNA for the CDR3 is TGTGCCAGCAGCTTGGGACAGGTATCTGCCGGGGAGCTGTTTTTT.

This clone was seen just once. V usage is TRBV5-1 and J usage is TRBJ2-7; 15 bases are shared with TRBD2. The CDR3 contains 16 residues. J lost 7 bases, V lost 10 bases, and 15 bases had no gene match. From germline, CDR1 is SGHRS and CDR2 YFSETQ. CDR3 sequence: CARGRGGLAGGREQYF. CDR3 sequence (DNA): TGCGCCCGCGGCCGGGGGGGACTAGCGGGAGGAAGGGAGCAGTACTTC.

The gene calls are TRBV21-1 and TRBJ2-7; the table gives TRBD1 as D, unverified against the DNA. TRBV21-1 is given as a pseudogene. This CDR3 spans 15 amino acids. CDR3 DNA sequence: TGTGCCAGCAAAACCGAACCCGACAGGCGGCCCGAGCAGTACTTC. Its translation: CASKTEPDRRPEQYF.

J is TRBJ2-2 and V is TRBV29-1; 8 bases agree with TRBD2. V lost 3 bases and J lost 4; bases outside the gene matches: 4. Germline V gene data show CDR1 as SQVTM and CDR2 as ANQGSEA. The CDR3 extends over 14 amino acids. This CDR3 is CSVDIAGPTGELFF. The DNA for the CDR3 is TGCAGCGTTGACATAGCGGGACCCACCGGGGAGCTGTTTTTT.

This clone came up a few times. J is TRBJ2-5 and V is TRBV7-8; no definite D call. The germline V gene encodes CDR1 SGHVS and CDR2 FQNEAQ. Deletions cut 2 bases from V and 5 bases from J, with 6 bases between. The CDR3 consists of 12 residues. DNA for the CDR3: TGTGCCAGCAGCTTACTCGGGGAGACCCAGTACTTC. This translates into CASSLLGETQYF.

J is TRBJ2-2 and V is TRBV29-1, with unresolved D. Germline V CDR1 and CDR2: SQVTM, ANQGSEA. V dropped 1 base and J dropped 4 bases, with 10 bases sitting between them. The CDR3 is 14 residues long. The CDR3 here is CSVEAPAGTGELFF. In DNA form, the CDR3 reads TGCAGCGTTGAAGCTCCAGCAGGCACCGGGGAGCTGTTTTTT.

The chain combines TRBV13 with TRBJ2-1; 8 nucleotides match TRBD2. V was pared by 5 bases and J by 8 bases, with 8 bases of the junction left unmatched. The CDR3 consists of 14 residues. The germline CDR1 and CDR2 sequences are PRHDT and FYEKMQ (reference sequence). The CDR3 is CASSPGREADEQFF. CDR3 coding DNA: TGTGCCAGCAGCCCGGGGCGGGAGGCCGATGAGCAGTTCTTC.

This clone was counted a few times. The chain links TRBV2 to TRBJ1-2; 7 nucleotides align to TRBD1. The trim removed 2 bases at V and 4 bases at J, leaving 10 bases unmatched. CDR3 size: 16 residues. Germline values: CDR1 SNHLY, CDR2 FYNNEI. The chain's CDR3 is CASSERDRRLGYGYTF. The CDR3 bases are TGTGCCAGCAGTGAACGGGACAGACGACTAGGCTATGGCTACACCTTC.

The chain uses TRBV2 and TRBJ1-2, with D perhaps matching TRBD1 (6 bases). The length of the CDR3 is 12 residues. CDR1 is SNHLY, CDR2 FYNNEI, per germline. With 8 bases removed from V and 2 bases from J, the gap between germline ends came to 9 bases. This chain's CDR3 is CASQGLNYGYTF. CDR3 sequence (DNA): TGTGCCAGCCAGGGGCTCAACTATGGCTACACCTTC.

This chain uses TRBV7-8 with TRBJ1-5; 7 positions match TRBD1. Per germline, CDR1 SGHVS and CDR2 FQNEAQ. CDR3 length: 16 amino acids. J gave up 0 bases and V 5 bases, and 7 bases lay outside the gene matches. The CDR3 region is CASSPGTAYSNQPQHF. For the CDR3, the DNA is TGTGCCAGCAGCCCCGGGACAGCCTATAGCAATCAGCCCCAGCATTTT.

This chain connects TRBV11-1 to TRBJ2-7; D unresolved. Germline assignment: CDR1 SGHAT and CDR2 FQDESV (reference sequence). The CDR3 is made up of 15 amino acids. V shed 5 bases and J shed 1 base, with 15 bases lying between them. CDR3 loop: CASSAAGLRSYEQYF. As DNA, the CDR3 is TGTGCCAGCAGCGCCGCCGGGCTCCGGTCCTACGAGCAGTACTTC.

This clone has a single count. CDR3 protein: CASSLPGVNGALHF. For the CDR3, the DNA is TGTGCCAGCAGTTTACCCGGTGTTAACGGAGCCCTCCACTTT. The V call is TRBV28, the J call TRBJ1-6, with D hard to call. The CDR3 has 14 amino acids. Germline CDR1 and CDR2: MDHEN and SYDVKM. V lost 2 bases, J lost 14 bases, and 16 bases lay in between. Looking up the rest from reference TRBV28 and TRBJ1-6 gives the full variable domain: DVKVTQSSRYLVKRTGEKVFLECVQDMDHENMFWYRQDPGLGLRLIYFSYDVKMKEKGDIPEGYSVSREKKERFSLILESASTNQTSMYLCASSLPGVNGALHFGNGTRLTVT.

The chain is built from TRBV6-5 and TRBJ2-7, with no clear D. Germline CDR1 and CDR2: MNHEY and SVGAGI. V dropped 2 bases and J dropped 0 bases, with 2 bases sitting between them. This CDR3 region has 12 residues. CDR3 bases: TGTGCCAGCAGTTACGACTCCTACGAGCAGTACTTC. Amino acids: CASSYDSYEQYF.

This sequence joins TRBV9 and TRBJ2-3; D ambiguous. Per the germline V gene, CDR1 is SGDLS and CDR2 is YYNGEE. Trimming stripped 0 bases from V and 6 bases from J, with 14 bases between. The CDR3 totals 15 residues. CDR3 sequence reads: CASSVGQALGDTQYF. In nucleotides, the CDR3 is TGTGCCAGCAGCGTAGGGCAGGCGTTGGGGGATACGCAGTATTTT.

This clone showed up just once. The chain employs TRBV6-6 and TRBJ2-3, with D possibly being TRBD2 (5 bases). There are 15 residues in the CDR3. V dropped 6 bases and J dropped 0 bases, with 13 bases sitting between them. Germline CDR1 is MNHNY and CDR2 is SVGAGI (reference sequence). CDR3 DNA sequence: TGTGCCAGCAGCCAGAGGGCTCCAAGCACAGATACGCAGTATTTT. Protein product: CASSQRAPSTDTQYF.

The rearrangement links TRBV7-8 to TRBJ1-3, with D possibly being TRBD1 (5 bases). Trimming removed 2 bases at V and 2 bases at J, with 10 bases between. Germline values: CDR1 SGHVS, CDR2 FQNEAQ. This CDR3 is 15 amino acids long. CDR3 nucleotides: TGTGCCAGCAGCTTAACTCAGGGTCCTGGAAACACCATATATTTT. Translated: CASSLTQGPGNTIYF.

This clone was seen a few times. V usage is TRBV12-5 and J usage is TRBJ2-7, with D maybe TRBD1 (8 bases). V gave up 5 bases and J gave up 2 bases, with 16 bases separating them. This CDR3 has 15 amino acids. The germline gives CDR1 LGHNT, CDR2 FRNRAP. CDR3 loop: CASGPATGGAYEQYF. The CDR3 DNA reads as TGTGCTAGTGGTCCTGCAACAGGGGGGGCCTACGAGCAGTACTTC.